The entry below gives a single T cell receptor (beta chain) sequence along with its context. Its antigen remains unknown. Making the TCR beta libraries involved quantitative 5'-RACE with molecular barcodes. TCRdb recomputed calls from the 5' RACE reads with MiXCR, one row per CDR3 protein. The sample shows hundreds of thousands of distinct CDR3 sequences, 12% of them seen only once. The CDR3 has 16 amino acids. Trimming removed 5 bases from V and 2 bases from J, with 17 bases in between. Germline CDR1 and CDR2: SGHVS and FNYEAQ. The data were obtained in a study of CD8 T cells in ankylosing spondylitis. Study outcomes and limitations: Prior work had noted some motif variants in reactive arthritis blood and synovial fluid. The authors reported significant enrichment of disease-linked clones in matched ankylosing spondylitis synovial fluid. CD8+ by phenotype, disease-linked clones were relatively rare in peripheral blood. Typical of ankylosing spondylitis blood, it appeared, was a TCR beta motif of fewer than 10 highly homologous variants.

V and J are TRBV7-6 and TRBJ2-3; D is possibly TRBD2 (6 bases). The receptor's source is a male donor with ankylosing spondylitis. Sequencing was carried out using blood, either unsorted or a sorted T cell fraction (not recorded which). Written as DNA, the CDR3 is TGTGCCAGCAGCAAGCGACGGGAGATCTTCACAGATACGCAGTATTTT. This codes for CASSKRREIFTDTQYF.